This T cell receptor (beta chain) was documented in a study of blood T cells in healthy people across ages. A second PCR of 7 to 11 cycles used a sample-barcoded 5' primer and a J-beta primer mix. TCRdb analysed the 5' RACE reads with MiXCR anew, one entry per CDR3 protein. The sample has 1.5 million to 2 million distinct CDR3 sequences, approximately 39% seen once; the top ten hold about 23%. This clonotype appeared a few times. V gave up 5 bases and J gave up 8 bases; unmatched junction bases: 11. This CDR3 spans 14 amino acids. Germline CDR1 reads SQVTM; CDR2 reads ANQGSEA. The sequenced sample was blood. The genes are TRBV29-1 and TRBJ2-1; 8 bases align to TRBD1. The TCR sequence derives from a human donor in good health. The CDR3 DNA follows: TGCAGCGTTAGTGGTGCAGGGGGCAGGTATGAGCAGTTCTTC. It yields the protein CSVSGAGGRYEQFF.